This T cell receptor (beta chain) is drawn from a study of beta chain features in type 1 diabetes. Overall study findings and caveats: PCR might pick shorter templates more often, in the same way for patients and controls. TCRB CDR3s from Type 1 diabetes patients were moderately but significantly shorter in all four CD4+ subsets.

Reverse transcription of all isolated RNA meant that expressed TCRB transcripts were sequenced. Sequencing was performed with immunoSEQ multiplex PCR; in TCRdb, only in-frame clones are kept and a portion is missing. The sample has more than 250,000 clones; approximately 16% are singletons. Germline V gives CDR1 KGHSH, CDR2 LQKENI. The V end lost 3 bases, the J end lost 2 bases, and 14 bases lay between the germline ends. This CDR3 has 15 amino acids. Worth noting for this clone: Its antigen is as yet unknown.

Material: naive CD4+ T cells from blood. The rearrangement links TRBV18 to TRBJ2-7; D is unresolved. The clonotype comes from a man between 18 and 29 years old with type 1 diabetes. The CDR3 DNA is TGTGCCAGCTCACCCCAACCTAAGCAGGCCTACGAGCAGTACTTC. This gives the protein CASSPQPKQAYEQYF. Full variable domain (rest looked up from reference TRBV18 and TRBJ2-7): NAGVMQNPRHLVRRRGQEARLRCSPMKGHSHVYWYRQLPEEGLKFMVYLQKENIIDESGMPKERFSAEFPKEGPSILRIQQVVRGDSAAYFCASSPQPKQAYEQYFGPGTRLTVT.